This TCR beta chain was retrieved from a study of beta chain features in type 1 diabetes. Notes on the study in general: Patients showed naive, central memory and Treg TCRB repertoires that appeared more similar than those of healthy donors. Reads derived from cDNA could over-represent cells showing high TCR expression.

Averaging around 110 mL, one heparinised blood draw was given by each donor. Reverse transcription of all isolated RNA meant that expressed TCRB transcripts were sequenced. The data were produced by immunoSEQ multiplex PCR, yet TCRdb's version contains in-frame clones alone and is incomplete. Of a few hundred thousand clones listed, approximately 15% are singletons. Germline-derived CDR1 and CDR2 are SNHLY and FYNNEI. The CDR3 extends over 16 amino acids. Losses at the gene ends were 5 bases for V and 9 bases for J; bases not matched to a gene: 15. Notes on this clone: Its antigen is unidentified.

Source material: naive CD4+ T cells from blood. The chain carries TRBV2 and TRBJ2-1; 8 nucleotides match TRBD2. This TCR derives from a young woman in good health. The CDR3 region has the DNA TGTGCCAGCAGTCTTCAGGCCCCGGGAGGGGGATCTGAGCAGTTCTTC. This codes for CASSLQAPGGGSEQFF.